This TCR beta chain was sequenced for a study of CXCR3-negative and CXCR3-positive naive CD8 T cells (dated by TCRdb to 2018 to 2020). Regarding the study in general: About 135 million TRB reads were obtained in total, roughly 1.5 +/- 0.3 million reads per library. The diversity and physicochemical repertoire analyses included ten to eleven donors pooled from two independent experiments. The TRBV-TRBJ cluster analysis covered naive subsets from 5 donors and memory cells from 3 donors. General findings and caveats noted by the study authors: Because surface CD5, which is linked to self-reactivity in mice, was comparable between the naive subsets, TCR interaction strength was also inferred from TRB CDR3 physicochemical properties. Because CXCR3 expression was partially decreased after cryopreservation, freshly isolated PBMCs were used for most assays. Naive CXCR3-negative and CXCR3-positive cells from the same donor showed similar TRBV-TRBJ usage, whereas memory cells showed distinct patterns. Repertoire diversity was comparably high in both naive subsets but much lower in memory CD8+ T cells. TRB CDR3s from CXCR3-positive naive cells showed higher hydrophobicity (lower Kidera factor 4), lower energy, and higher strength and volume indices than CXCR3-negative naive cells.

CDR1 is given as SGHTA and CDR2 as FQGNSA, both from the germline V gene. The CDR3 contains 14 residues, cysteine and phenylalanine counted. The protein alone is recorded here. To note about this clonotype: Its recognized antigen is unknown.

Sequencing took place on a NextSeq 550. The Human TCR Profiling Kit (MiLaboratory) was used to make UMI-labeled 5' RACE TRB cDNA libraries. cDNA synthesis used the entire amount of extracted RNA, and PCR amplification then used the entire amount of cDNA produced. Libraries were prepared in parallel using an identical number of PCR cycles. Under the source paper's analysis protocol: With a minimum of two reads required per UMI, MIGEC and MiXCR pulled out about 49,000 +/- 11,000 unique UMI-labeled TRB cDNA molecules from each library. On average, each library contained roughly 40,000 +/- 10,000 functional in-frame TRB CDR3 nucleotide clonotypes without stop codons. Diversity metrics, including normalized Shannon-Wiener and Chao1, were computed in VDJtools after downsampling to 5000 UMI-labeled TRB molecules per sample. VDJtools was used to calculate clonotype-size-weighted physicochemical properties of the central five CDR3 residues, namely interaction energy, strength, volume and Kidera factor 4. After the reads were reprocessed by TCRdb, one entry was made per CDR3 protein sequence, with no DNA. TCRdb, rather than the study authors, made the V and J calls. The table kept for this sample lists about 150,000 distinct CDR3 sequences. Approximately 0.51% of the sample rests with the top ten.

For each CD8+ T cell subset, flow sorting was done in triplicate, and some 300,000 cells per subset went directly into RLT lysis buffer. Naive CD8+ T cells were defined stringently as CD45RO-CCR7+CD27+CD95- to exclude memory contaminants. Standard density gradient centrifugation was used to isolate peripheral blood mononuclear cells from buffy coats. A FACSAria III was used to flow-sort naive CD8+ T cells into CXCR3-negative and CXCR3-positive populations. An RNeasy Mini Kit was used to extract total RNA from the sorted cells. The sequenced material came from naive CXCR3+ CD8+ T cells from blood. This sample's cell subset or site label indicates: CD45RO-CCR7+CD27+CD95- naive CD8+ T cells expressing CXCR3 (TNR3+). The chain is encoded by TRBV7-2 joined to TRBJ1-1. The TCR sequence derives from a human donor in good health. Some clones in this sample may be carry-over from other donors' samples. The CDR3 region has the sequence CASSADPLVLEAFF.